The next 23 T cell receptor beta chains were all read from a single sample in a study of blood T cell repertoires in COVID-19. Using immunoSEQ multiplex PCR, the repertoire was profiled, and TCRdb retains in-frame clones only, with some absent. The data hold 380,000 or so clones, with more than 75% observed a single time. The sequenced sample consisted of PBMCs or T cells enriched from blood (not recorded which). The receptors shown here come from a woman aged 25 to 45 with acute COVID-19.

This clone has a single count. This sequence joins TRBV7-9 and TRBJ1-5, with D possibly TRBD1 on 5 matching bases. The V end lost 2 bases, the J end lost 0 bases, and 14 bases lay between the germline ends. Germline V gene sequence: CDR1 SEHNR, CDR2 FQNEAQ (reference sequence). CDR3 length: 17 residues. The CDR3: CASSLRRTLNSNQPQHF. In nucleotides, the CDR3 is TGTGCCAGCAGCTTAAGAAGGACACTCAATAGCAATCAGCCCCAGCATTTT.

The V gene is TRBV7-2, the J gene TRBJ2-3; the match to TRBD2 covers 10 bases. CDR1 is SGHTA, CDR2 FQGNSA, per germline. V was clipped by 3 bases and J by 6 bases; unmatched bases: 3. The CDR3 spans 14 residues. This chain's CDR3 is CASSFSSGGDTQYF. The CDR3 nucleotides are TGTGCCAGCAGCTTTTCTAGCGGGGGCGATACGCAGTATTTT.

The sample holds a few counts of this clone. The V gene is TRBV5-1, the J gene TRBJ1-2, with 7 bases lining up with TRBD1. J was trimmed by 8 bases and V by 1 base; bases with no gene match: 17. The CDR3 totals 17 residues. Germline V gene lookup returns CDR1 SGHRS and CDR2 YFSETQ. In nucleotides, the CDR3 is TGCGCCAGCAGCTTGTTTCTTCCTCTCTACAGGGGAGGCGGCTACACCTTC. It yields the protein CASSLFLPLYRGGGYTF.

The chain is built from TRBV9 and TRBJ1-2, with TRBD1 matching 9 bases. This CDR3 is built from 16 residues. V shed 4 bases and J 2 bases; nucleotides not matched to a gene: 9. From germline, CDR1 is SGDLS and CDR2 YYNGEE. CDR3 sequence (DNA): TGTGCCAGCAGCCCCGATACAGGGGGCGCAAACTATGGCTACACCTTC. Translated, it gives CASSPDTGGANYGYTF.

About this clone: Within the sample, other DNA sequences also encode this same CDR3. The genes are TRBV2 and TRBJ2-7; D is unresolved. Between the trimmed V and J ends, which lost 5 bases and 4 bases, there was a span of 6 bases. CDR1 and CDR2 (germline): SNHLY, FYNNEI. The CDR3 length is 11 residues. Here the CDR3 reads CASSLTYEQYF. The DNA for the CDR3 is TGTGCCAGCAGTCTAACTTACGAGCAGTACTTC.

The chain links TRBV15 to TRBJ2-7; 7 bases match TRBD1. V lost 3 bases to trimming and J lost 11 bases; unmatched junction nucleotides: 13. The CDR3 loop spans 14 amino acids. Germline CDR1 is LNHNV and CDR2 is YYDKDF (reference sequence). In DNA, the CDR3 is TGTGCCACCAGCAGTCGGGACAGAGGACTTAGGAAGTACTTC. This translates into CATSSRDRGLRKYF.

The V call is TRBV6-4, the J call TRBJ1-6, with D possibly being TRBD1 (6 bases). This CDR3 is 14 amino acids long. The V and J ends lost 6 bases and 5 bases respectively, with 11 bases between them. Germline V gives CDR1 MRHNA, CDR2 SNTAGT. The CDR3 DNA sequence: TGTGCCAGCAGACGGGACACTGATAATTCACCCCTCCACTTT. It yields the protein CASRRDTDNSPLHF.

This clone has just one count. The J gene is TRBJ1-2, the V gene TRBV30, with D perhaps matching TRBD1 (6 bases). Germline V gene sequence: CDR1 GTSNPN, CDR2 SVGIG (reference sequence). Trimming left V 4 bases short and J 6 bases short, with 18 bases between. This CDR3 has 14 amino acids. The CDR3: CAWTKTGRWDGYTF. DNA for the CDR3: TGTGCCTGGACCAAAACAGGGCGTTGGGATGGCTACACCTTC. Variable domain in full (rest from reference TRBV30 and TRBJ1-2): SQTIHQWPATLVQPVGSPLSLECTVEGTSNPNLYWYRQAAGRGLQLLFYSVGIGQISSEVPQNLSASRPQDRQFILSSKKLLLSDSGFYLCAWTKTGRWDGYTFGSGTRLTVV.

The rearrangement uses TRBV6-2 or TRBV6-3 and TRBJ2-7; possibly TRBD2 for D (5 bases). V lost 2 bases to trimming and J lost 4 bases, with 9 bases between them. There are 13 residues in the CDR3. Germline CDR1 is MNHEY and CDR2 is SVGEGT. The CDR3, as DNA: TGTGCCAGCAGTTACGTGAGGGCGTACGAGCAGTACTTC. Amino acid sequence: CASSYVRAYEQYF.

This chain uses TRBV7-2 with TRBJ1-3; the match to TRBD1 covers 8 bases. The V gene end was trimmed by 6 bases and the J gene end by 2 bases; junction bases not matched to a gene: 12. CDR3 length: 17 amino acids. The germline gives CDR1 SGHTA, CDR2 FQGNSA. CDR3 protein: CASSFGQGLATGNTIYF. The CDR3 region has the DNA TGTGCCAGCAGTTTTGGACAGGGTCTAGCAACTGGAAACACCATATATTTT.

This clone was recorded only once. CDR3 in DNA: TGTGCCAGCAGCGGGGGGACAGGGGGTTATTACAATGAGCAGTTCTTC. It translates to CASSGGTGGYYNEQFF. J is TRBJ2-1 and V is TRBV7-6; 11 bases match TRBD1. This CDR3 is 16 amino acids long. Per germline, CDR1 SGHVS and CDR2 FNYEAQ. Trimming cost V 5 bases and J 4 bases; bases outside gene matches: 7.

The gene calls are TRBV4-1 and TRBJ1-5, with a tentative D call TRBD1 (5 bases). V lost 1 base, J lost 3 bases, and 19 bases lay in between. The CDR3 contains 18 residues. Looked up from germline, CDR1 is MGHRA and CDR2 is YSYEKL. CDR3 sequence reads: CASSQASAMGGINQPQHF. CDR3 sequence (DNA): TGCGCCAGCAGCCAAGCGTCTGCTATGGGGGGAATCAATCAGCCCCAGCATTTT.

This clone was seen only a few times. The CDR3 nucleotides read TGTGCCAGCAGCTTAGACGGGGGCTATGGCTACACCTTC. It translates to CASSLDGGYGYTF. The rearrangement joins TRBV13 to TRBJ1-2; maybe TRBD1 (5 bases). Trimming shortened V by 1 base and J by 4 bases, and 7 bases separated the two germline ends. Germline loops: CDR1 PRHDT, CDR2 FYEKMQ (reference sequence). The CDR3 is made up of 13 amino acids.

V is TRBV9 and J is TRBJ2-2, with D perhaps matching TRBD1 (5 bases). The length of the CDR3 is 17 residues. The V and J ends lost 3 bases and 5 bases respectively, with 20 bases between them. Germline CDR1 is SGDLS and CDR2 is YYNGEE. DNA for the CDR3: TGTGCCAGCAGCGAAAGCAGGGCCTCTCCCTCGACCGGGGAGCTGTTTTTT. Residues: CASSESRASPSTGELFF. The full variable domain, with the rest looked up from reference TRBV9 and TRBJ2-2, is DSGVTQTPKHLITATGQRVTLRCSPRSGDLSVYWYQQSLDQGLQFLIQYYNGEERAKGNILERFSAQQFPDLHSELNLSSLELGDSALYFCASSESRASPSTGELFFGEGSRLTVL.

V usage is TRBV24-1 and J usage is TRBJ2-1, with 7 bases fitting TRBD1. The junction had 6 bases not matched to a gene; V was cut back by 4 bases and J by 10 bases. This CDR3 has 13 residues. Germline V CDR1 and CDR2: KGHDR, SFDVKD. The CDR3 DNA reads as TGTGCCACCAGTGAGAGGGGGCTAGGGGAGCAGTTCTTC. Amino acid sequence: CATSERGLGEQFF.

V and J are TRBV12-3 or TRBV12-4 and TRBJ1-1; the D gene is possibly TRBD1 (5 bases). The CDR3 has 13 residues. The V end lost 7 bases, the J end lost 4 bases, and 13 bases lay between the germline ends. CDR3 loop: CASKEQASTEAFF. In nucleotides, the CDR3 is TGTGCCAGCAAAGAACAGGCCAGCACTGAAGCTTTCTTT.

The V call is TRBV6-5, the J call TRBJ1-1; D is perhaps TRBD1 (5 bases). The germline CDR1 and CDR2 sequences are MNHEY and SVGAGI. Trimming left V 6 bases short and J 0 bases short, with 11 bases between. The CDR3 length is 14 residues. CDR3 residues: CASRRGIVNTEAFF. CDR3 sequence (DNA): TGTGCCAGCAGACGGGGGATTGTGAACACTGAAGCTTTCTTT.

The rearrangement links TRBV5-1 to TRBJ2-2, with D unclear. Trimming removed 7 bases at V and 1 base at J, with 11 bases between. Germline V gives CDR1 SGHRS, CDR2 YFSETQ. The CDR3 spans 14 residues. The CDR3 nucleotides read TGCGCCAGCTCCCCAAGCCTGAACACCGGGGAGCTGTTTTTT. Its translation: CASSPSLNTGELFF.

The chain joins TRBV9 to TRBJ2-3, with TRBD1 matching over 11 bases. Trimming took 4 bases from V and 3 from J; bases not matched to a gene: 7. The CDR3 contains 16 residues. Per germline, CDR1 SGDLS and CDR2 YYNGEE. The CDR3 DNA reads as TGTGCCAGCAGCACGGGGACAGGGGGTCGTACAGATACGCAGTATTTT. Amino acids: CASSTGTGGRTDTQYF.

In its sample, this clone was seen a few times. The chain couples TRBV27 to TRBJ2-1, with TRBD1 matching 10 bases. Trimming at V came to 4 bases and at J to 7 bases, leaving 1 base not matched to a gene. Per germline, CDR1 MNHEY and CDR2 SMNVEV (reference sequence). The CDR3 runs to 13 residues. CDR3 DNA sequence: TGTGCCAGCAGTTGGGGACAGGGGAATGAGCAGTTCTTC. Translation: CASSWGQGNEQFF.

V and J are TRBV6-4 and TRBJ1-1; the D gene is possibly TRBD1 (6 bases). Trimming cost V 5 bases and J 0 bases, with 13 bases left between them. The germline gives CDR1 MRHNA, CDR2 SNTAGT. The CDR3 totals 15 residues. CDR3 region: CASSKGQTMNTEAFF. As DNA, the CDR3 is TGTGCCAGCAGTAAAGGACAGACCATGAACACTGAAGCTTTCTTT.

This clone was seen once. The CDR3 coding sequence is TGTGCCAGCAGTGGGACTAGGTACGAGCAGTACTTC. As protein: CASSGTRYEQYF. The chain combines TRBV12-3 or TRBV12-4 with TRBJ2-7; 8 bases match TRBD2. This CDR3 is 12 amino acids long. V was clipped by 5 bases and J by 4 bases; unmatched bases: 1.

This chain joins TRBV30 and TRBJ2-7; a possible D gene is TRBD1 (6 bases). With 2 bases removed from V and 7 bases from J, the gap between germline ends came to 15 bases. This CDR3 is built from 13 residues. Germline lookup yields CDR1 GTSNPN and CDR2 SVGIG (reference sequence). CDR3 DNA: TGTGCCTGGAGTTCGCAGAGAGGGGGAGAGCAGTACTTC. This codes for CAWSSQRGGEQYF.